This T cell receptor (beta chain) is from a study of OX40 agonist ivuxolimab in advanced cancers. The wider study: Males comprised around 80% of the group, whose mean age was about 62 years (range about 23 to 80).

V lost 6 bases to trimming and J lost 6 bases, with 11 bases between them. Germline V CDR1 and CDR2: SNHLY, FYNNEI. This CDR3 spans 13 amino acids. Data came from immunoSEQ multiplex PCR; TCRdb stores just in-frame clones and leaves some out. Of about 14,000 clones in the sample, 70% to 80% were seen once. Study conclusions and caveats: Blood T cells, both CD4+ and CD8+, expanded clonally by week 6 at 0.1 to 3.0 mg/kg.

With respect to this clone: Its antigen is unknown.

Sequenced here: CD4+ or CD8+ T cells sorted from blood, sampled in a trial of the OX40 agonist ivuxolimab. This TCR was sampled from an adult with an advanced solid tumor such as melanoma, head and neck, liver or kidney cancer. The chain couples TRBV2 to TRBJ1-4; D unresolved. The CDR3 DNA reads as TGTGCCAGCAGCCAGGTAGTGGATGAAAAACTGTTTTTT. Encoded protein: CASSQVVDEKLFF.